One and the same sample provided the 21 T cell receptor beta chains below, sequenced in a study of T-cell memory formation after mild COVID-19. TCRdb passed the 5' RACE reads through MiXCR, listing each CDR3 protein once. The table records approximately 290,000 distinct CDR3 sequences, around 19% of them present only once. Sequencing was done on a sample of PBMCs or a T cell subset sorted from them (not recorded which). These receptors were collected from a man aged 18 to 35 who had mild COVID-19 (a few samples of this study predate the infection). Cell type and time point are not known.

This clonotype has only a few counts. The V call is TRBV10-3, the J call TRBJ2-1; D not certain. Trimming took 3 bases from V and 13 from J, leaving 13 bases between them. The CDR3 loop spans 12 amino acids. From germline, CDR1 is ENHRY and CDR2 SYGVKD. The CDR3 region is CAISDPRTPQFF. The CDR3 nucleotides are TGTGCCATCAGTGATCCGAGAACCCCCCAGTTCTTC.

This clonotype occurred a few times. The genes are TRBV4-3 and TRBJ1-5, with 7 bases identical to TRBD1. This CDR3 has 15 residues. The J segment lost 10 bases and the V segment lost 1 base, leaving 10 bases of the junction unmatched. CDR1 and CDR2 from the germline V gene are LGHNA and YSLEER. CDR3 protein: CASSQVYPGGYPQHF. CDR3 coding DNA: TGCGCCAGCAGCCAAGTTTATCCAGGGGGGTACCCCCAGCATTTT.

The chain uses TRBV3-1 and TRBJ1-1, with D possibly TRBD1 on 6 matching bases. V was trimmed by 5 bases and J by 0 bases, leaving 13 bases between them. This CDR3 is 15 amino acids long. Germline CDR1 is LGHDT and CDR2 is YNNKEL (reference sequence). The CDR3 DNA follows: TGTGCCAGCAGCGCCCGACAGGCGATGAACACTGAAGCTTTCTTT. This gives the protein CASSARQAMNTEAFF.

This chain connects TRBV7-2 to TRBJ2-7; D is possibly TRBD2 (7 bases). Trimming stripped 1 base from V and 6 bases from J, with 13 bases between. Germline CDR1 reads SGHTA; CDR2 reads FQGNSA. There are 14 residues in the CDR3. This CDR3 reads CASSLVKGGREQYV. CDR3 sequence (DNA): TGTGCCAGCAGCTTAGTAAAGGGGGGGCGCGAGCAGTACGTC.

V is TRBV7-8 and J is TRBJ2-2; TRBD1 aligns across 7 bases. In germline, CDR1 is SGHVS, CDR2 FQNEAQ. The CDR3 consists of 15 residues. The V gene end was trimmed by 3 bases and the J gene end by 4 bases; junction bases not matched to a gene: 5. CDR3 in DNA: TGTGCCAGCAGCTTGGACAGGATTATCACCGGGGAGCTGTTTTTT. It translates to CASSLDRIITGELFF.

J is TRBJ2-7 and V is TRBV6-2 or TRBV6-3; D possibly matches TRBD1 or TRBD2 (5 bases each). V shed 2 bases and J shed 6 bases, with 14 bases lying between them. This CDR3 is 14 amino acids long. Germline-derived CDR1 and CDR2 are MNHEY and SVGEGT. This CDR3 reads CASSYGRARGEQYF. CDR3 nucleotides: TGTGCCAGCAGTTACGGCAGGGCTCGGGGCGAGCAGTACTTC.

This clonotype has a handful of counts. The genes are TRBV10-3 and TRBJ2-2, with 8 bases fitting TRBD1. The CDR3 consists of 14 residues. The junction had 0 bases not matched to a gene; V was cut back by 6 bases and J by 0 bases. The V gene's germline CDR1 is ENHRY and CDR2 SYGVKD. The CDR3 loop is CAISRGPNTGELFF. CDR3 bases: TGTGCCATCAGCAGGGGGCCGAACACCGGGGAGCTGTTTTTT.

The chain uses TRBV11-3 and TRBJ2-2, with TRBD1 as a possible D gene (5 bases). Germline V gene lookup returns CDR1 SGHNT and CDR2 YENEEA. Trimming pared 1 base from V and 0 bases from J, leaving 15 bases between. This CDR3 is 18 amino acids long. The CDR3 nucleotides are TGTGCCAGCAGCTTAGGAGACAGATTTTCCGCGAACACCGGGGAGCTGTTTTTT. Translating gives CASSLGDRFSANTGELFF.

This clonotype has only a few counts. The chain is built from TRBV7-2 and TRBJ1-2; TRBD1 agrees at 8 bases. Germline CDR1 reads SGHTA; CDR2 reads FQGNSA. J lost 4 bases, V lost 0 bases, and 4 bases had no gene match. The CDR3 is 15 residues long. CDR3 coding DNA: TGTGCCAGCAGCTTAGCCCCGGGACAGGCCTATGGCTACACCTTC. Translation: CASSLAPGQAYGYTF.

Only a few counts were recorded for this clonotype. J is TRBJ2-1 and V is TRBV20-1, with D possibly matching TRBD2 (6 bases). Trimming took 1 base from V and 4 from J, leaving 17 bases between them. The CDR3 has 16 residues. CDR1 is DFQATT, CDR2 SNEGSKA, per germline (reference sequence). In DNA, the CDR3 is TGCAGTGCTAGAGCGGCGGGGCCCAAGGCTTACAATGAGCAGTTCTTC. Translated: CSARAAGPKAYNEQFF.

This clonotype showed up many times. V is TRBV7-3 and J is TRBJ2-5, with no clear D. Germline V gene lookup returns CDR1 SGHTA and CDR2 FQGTGA. V lost 5 bases and J lost 4, with 11 bases in between. This CDR3 is built from 13 residues. DNA of the CDR3: TGTGCCAGCAGCGTAGATATAAGAGAGACCCAGTACTTC. Translating it yields CASSVDIRETQYF. Based on the CDR3 plus reference TRBV7-3 and TRBJ2-5, the full variable domain is GAGVSQTPSNKVTEKGKYVELRCDPISGHTALYWYRQSLGQGPEFLIYFQGTGAADDSGLPNDRFFAVRPEGSVSTLKIQRTERGDSAVYLCASSVDIRETQYFGPGTRLLVL.

In its sample, this clonotype was seen a few times. The V and J genes are TRBV11-2 and TRBJ2-3; 7 nucleotides agree with TRBD1. Germline values: CDR1 SGHAT, CDR2 FQNNGV. The V and J ends lost 4 bases and 2 bases, in that order; junction bases with no gene match: 9. The CDR3 runs to 16 residues. CDR3 coding DNA: TGTGCCAGCAGCTACCGGACAGGAGTCCTCACAGATACGCAGTATTTT. This gives the protein CASSYRTGVLTDTQYF.

This clonotype has a handful of counts. V is TRBV7-9 and J is TRBJ2-1; TRBD1 matches at 10 bases. The CDR3 runs 16 residues. The trim removed 5 bases at V and 6 bases at J, leaving 10 bases unmatched. Germline V gene data show CDR1 as SEHNR and CDR2 as FQNEAQ (reference sequence). CDR3: CASSPVVTGGFNEQFF. The CDR3 DNA sequence: TGTGCCAGCAGCCCGGTGGTGACAGGGGGCTTCAATGAGCAGTTCTTC.

This clonotype occurred many times. This chain uses TRBV7-8 with TRBJ2-3, with 8 positions matching TRBD2. The CDR3 loop spans 15 amino acids. The germline gives CDR1 SGHVS, CDR2 FQNEAQ. J lost 4 bases, V lost 2 bases, and 5 bases had no gene match. DNA of the CDR3: TGTGCCAGCAGCTTACTGGCGGGGGGAGCAGATACGCAGTATTTT. It translates to CASSLLAGGADTQYF.

This clonotype was seen a handful of times. The chain links TRBV27 to TRBJ2-7, with 7 bases lining up with TRBD1. Germline-derived CDR1 and CDR2 are MNHEY and SMNVEV (reference sequence). V lost 4 bases to trimming and J lost 7 bases; unmatched junction nucleotides: 7. This CDR3 spans 13 amino acids. The CDR3 loop is CASSWVTGAEQYF. The CDR3, as DNA: TGTGCCAGCAGTTGGGTAACAGGGGCTGAGCAGTACTTC.

This clonotype was detected only a few times. The CDR3 bases are TGTGCCAGCAGTCCCTCGACAGGGAATAAGTACTTC. It encodes CASSPSTGNKYF. This chain connects TRBV12-3 or TRBV12-4 to TRBJ2-7, with TRBD1 matching over 7 bases. V dropped 5 bases and J dropped 11; count of bases not matched to a gene: 9. The CDR3 is made up of 12 amino acids.

This clonotype turned up a few times. This sequence joins TRBV5-5 and TRBJ2-3; 8 bases line up with TRBD2. CDR1 SGHKS and CDR2 YYEKEE come from the germline V gene (reference sequence). V was clipped by 4 bases and J by 2 bases; unmatched bases: 12. The CDR3 length is 17 residues. The CDR3 reads CASSPRSGLGITDTQYF. Here the CDR3 DNA reads TGTGCCAGCAGCCCAAGGTCGGGACTAGGGATCACAGATACGCAGTATTTT.

Only a few counts were recorded for this clonotype. This chain links TRBV6-1 with TRBJ1-5; D is uncertain. CDR3 length: 16 residues. Germline-derived CDR1 and CDR2 are MNHNS and SASEGT. The V end lost 7 bases, the J end lost 3 bases, and 19 bases lay between the germline ends. CDR3 sequence (DNA): TGTGCCAGCATTGGGCGGGGATACCGTTTCAATCAGCCCCAGCATTTT. The encoded protein is CASIGRGYRFNQPQHF.

This chain connects TRBV3-1 to TRBJ1-2; no clear D gene. The CDR3 extends over 16 amino acids. Germline V lookup: CDR1 LGHDT, CDR2 YNNKEL (reference sequence). V lost 4 bases and J lost 2, with 17 bases in between. This CDR3 reads CASSPSLGRTNYGYTF. Written as DNA, the CDR3 is TGTGCCAGCAGCCCAAGTTTAGGCAGAACGAACTATGGCTACACCTTC.

The V gene is TRBV13, the J gene TRBJ1-1; D gene ambiguous. The germline V gene has CDR1 PRHDT and CDR2 FYEKMQ (reference sequence). Between the trimmed V and J ends, which lost 5 bases and 5 bases, there was a span of 12 bases. The CDR3 consists of 13 residues. Here the CDR3 DNA reads TGTGCCAGCAGCGCGAGGTTGGGGACTGAAGCTTTCTTT. Protein product: CASSARLGTEAFF.

This clonotype has just a few counts. CDR3 region: CASSRGQGYGYTF. The CDR3 coding sequence is TGTGCCAGCAGCCGCGGACAGGGATATGGCTACACCTTC. The chain links TRBV4-2 to TRBJ1-2, with TRBD1 identical over 8 bases. V gave up 4 bases and J gave up 5 bases; unmatched junction bases: 3. Germline lookup yields CDR1 LGHNA and CDR2 YNFKEQ. This CDR3 has 13 residues.